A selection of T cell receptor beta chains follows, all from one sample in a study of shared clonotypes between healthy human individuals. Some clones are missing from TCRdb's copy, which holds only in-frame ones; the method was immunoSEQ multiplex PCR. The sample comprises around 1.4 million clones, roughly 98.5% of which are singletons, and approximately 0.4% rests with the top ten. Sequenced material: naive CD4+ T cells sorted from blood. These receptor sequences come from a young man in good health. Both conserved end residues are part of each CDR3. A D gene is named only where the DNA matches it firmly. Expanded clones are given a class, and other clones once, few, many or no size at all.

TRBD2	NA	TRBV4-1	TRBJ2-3	TGCGCCAGCAGCCCGGGACTAGCGGGCACAGATACGCAGTATTTT	CASSPGLAGTDTQYF
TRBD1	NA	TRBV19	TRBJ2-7	TGTGCCAGTAGCGGACAGGGACTGGGGATCGAGCAGTACTTC	CASSGQGLGIEQYF
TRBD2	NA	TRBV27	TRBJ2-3	TGTGCCAGCAGTTTACGCCCCAGGGGACTAGCGCCCCTCACAGATACGCAGTATTTT	CASSLRPRGLAPLTDTQYF
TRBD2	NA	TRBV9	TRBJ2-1	TGTGCCAGCAGCGTAGGGACTAGCAGTTTGATCTACAATGAGCAGTTCTTC	CASSVGTSSLIYNEQFF
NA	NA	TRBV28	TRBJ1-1	TGTGCCAGCAAGGAGGGAATTGCGTTGAAAGCTTTCTTT	CASKEGIALKAFF
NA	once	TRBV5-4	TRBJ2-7	TGTGCCAGCAGCCAACTAGTGGGGGACTTCTCCTACGAGCAGTACTTC	CASSQLVGDFSYEQYF
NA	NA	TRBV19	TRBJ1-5	TGTGCCAGTAGTGAGGGGCGACGACCCGTTTCGAGATGGAGCAATCAGCCCCAGCATTTT	CASSEGRRPVSRWSNQPQHF
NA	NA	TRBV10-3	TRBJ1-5	TGTGCCATCAGTCCGGACAGTCGCAATCAGCCCCAGCATTTT	CAISPDSRNQPQHF
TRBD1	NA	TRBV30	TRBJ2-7	TGTGCCGCAACGACAGGGGTCGAGCAGTACTTC	CAATTGVEQYF
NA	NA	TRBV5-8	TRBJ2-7	TGTGCCAGCAGCTTGGCGGTTAGGGCGGACTACGAGCAGTACTTC	CASSLAVRADYEQYF
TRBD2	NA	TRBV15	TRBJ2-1	TGTGCCACCAGCAGAGATCGACTAGCGTCCTACAATGAGCAGTTCTTC	CATSRDRLASYNEQFF
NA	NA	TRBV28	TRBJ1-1	TGTGCCAGCAGTTTTGGAGTTGAGATGAACACTGAAGCTTTCTTT	CASSFGVEMNTEAFF
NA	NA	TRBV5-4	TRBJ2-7	TGTGCCAGCAGCCCTCCTGGGGCGAGGTCCTACGAGCAGTACTTC	CASSPPGARSYEQYF
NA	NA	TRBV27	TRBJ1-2	TGTGCCAGCAGGCGTTCAGGGACTAACTATGGCTACACCTTC	CASRRSGTNYGYTF
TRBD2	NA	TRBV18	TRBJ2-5	TGTGCCAGCTCACCACCAGGGACTAGCGGGACCCAGTACTTC	CASSPPGTSGTQYF
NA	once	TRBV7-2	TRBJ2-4	TGTGCCAGCAGCTTACGGGGTGCCAAAAACATTCAGTACTTC	CASSLRGAKNIQYF
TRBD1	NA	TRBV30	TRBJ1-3	TGTGCCTGGAGATTACAGGGGGCGAGGGGAAACACCATATATTTT	CAWRLQGARGNTIYF
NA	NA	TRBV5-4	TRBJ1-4	TGTGCCAGCAGCTTGGGGGGGCGTTTCTCAACTAATGAAAAACTGTTTTTT	CASSLGGRFSTNEKLFF
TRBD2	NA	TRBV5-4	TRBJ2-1	TGTGCCAGTTACCCAAGCGGGACTACCTACAATGAGCAGTTCTTC	CASYPSGTTYNEQFF
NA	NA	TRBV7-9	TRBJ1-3	TGTGCCAGCAGCGTAAAACAGGAGCTGCCGGACACCATATATTTT	CASSVKQELPDTIYF
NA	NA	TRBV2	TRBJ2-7	TGTGCCAGCAGTGAAGCGCTTCACCGGGGCAGTCTGGACTACGAGCAGTACTTC	CASSEALHRGSLDYEQYF
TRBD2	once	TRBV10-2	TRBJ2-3	TGCGCCAGCACCCCAGCGGGAGTGCAGTATTTT	CASTPAGVQYF
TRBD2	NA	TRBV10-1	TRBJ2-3	TGCGCCAGCAGCCCATTCGTCCCGGGACTAGATACAGATACGCAGTATTTT	CASSPFVPGLDTDTQYF
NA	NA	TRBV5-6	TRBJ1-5	TGTGCCAGCAGCTTGACAGGGATCAATCAGCCCCAGCATTTT	CASSLTGINQPQHF
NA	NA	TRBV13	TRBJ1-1	TGTGCCAGCAGCTTTCGGGCTCTTCGCGAGACAAGCATACTGAACACTGAAGCTTTCTTT	CASSFRALRETSILNTEAFF
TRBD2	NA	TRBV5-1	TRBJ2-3	TGCGCCAGCAGCGACGGGACTAGTTGGGGTCTGGATACGCAGTATTTT	CASSDGTSWGLDTQYF
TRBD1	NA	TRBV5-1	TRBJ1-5	TGCGCCAGCAGCCCCGGACAGGGGAATCAGCCCCAGCATTTT	CASSPGQGNQPQHF
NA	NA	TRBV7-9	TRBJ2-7	TGTGCCAGCAGGCGTGTGGGGAAGAGCTCCTACGAGCAGTACTTC	CASRRVGKSSYEQYF
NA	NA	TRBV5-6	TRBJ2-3	TGTGCCAGCAGCTTTCGAGATACGCAGTATTTT	CASSFRDTQYF
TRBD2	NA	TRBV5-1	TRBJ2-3	TGCGCCAGCAGCTTGGGAGCGGGAGGTTCAGATACGCAGTATTTT	CASSLGAGGSDTQYF
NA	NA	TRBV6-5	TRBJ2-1	TGTGCCAGCAGACCTATAACAAACAGGGAGAATGAGCAGTTCTTC	CASRPITNRENEQFF
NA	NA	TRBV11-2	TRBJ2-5	TGTGCCAGCAGCCTAACCGGAGCGGCCGGCGAGACCCAGTACTTC	CASSLTGAAGETQYF
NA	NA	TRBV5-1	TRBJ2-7	TGCGCCAGCAGCTTGCCGTCCACCTCCTACGAGCAGTACTTC	CASSLPSTSYEQYF
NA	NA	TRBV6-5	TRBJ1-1	TGTGCCAGCTCGAGTTTACCGAACACTGAAGCTTTCTTT	CASSSLPNTEAFF
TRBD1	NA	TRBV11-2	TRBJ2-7	TGTGCCAGCAGCTTAGATCGGGACAGGCCCTACGAGCAGTACTTC	CASSLDRDRPYEQYF
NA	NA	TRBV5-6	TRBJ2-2	TGTGCCAGCAGCTTATCCAGATCCGGGGAGCTGTTTTTT	CASSLSRSGELFF
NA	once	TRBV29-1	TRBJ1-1	TGCAGTGTTGTGGCCCCAAGGCACATGAACACTGAAGCTTTCTTT	CSVVAPRHMNTEAFF
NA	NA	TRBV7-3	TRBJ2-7	TGTGCCAGCAGCCACCGGGCGGGCGACGAGCAGTACTTC	CASSHRAGDEQYF
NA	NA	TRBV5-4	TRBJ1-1	TGTGCCAGCAGCTTCTGGACGGAAGGGACTGAAGCTTTCTTT	CASSFWTEGTEAFF
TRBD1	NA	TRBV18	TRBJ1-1	TGTGCCAGCTCACCAGACAGGGGGAGGGACACTGAAGCTTTCTTT	CASSPDRGRDTEAFF
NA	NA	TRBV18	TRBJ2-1	TGTGCCAGCTCACCAAACACTGTGCAGCTTTTCAATGAGCAGTTCTTC	CASSPNTVQLFNEQFF
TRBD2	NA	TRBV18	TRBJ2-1	TGTGCCAGCTCGCCCAACCCGGGAGGGTACAATGAGCAGTTCTTC	CASSPNPGGYNEQFF
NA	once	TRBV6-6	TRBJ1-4	TGTGCCAGCAGTTACCAAGAGTGGGGAGAAAAACTGTTTTTT	CASSYQEWGEKLFF
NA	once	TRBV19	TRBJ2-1	TGTGCCAGTAGTATACGGGCCCTGGCGCATGAGCAGTTCTTC	CASSIRALAHEQFF
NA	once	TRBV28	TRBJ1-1	TGTGCCAGCAGTTTAGAATGGGGGGCGTTGGGTCTGGCTGAAGCTTTCTTT	CASSLEWGALGLAEAFF